A selection of T cell receptor beta chains follows, all from one sample in a study of lymphopenia after photon versus proton radiotherapy. Produced via immunoSEQ multiplex PCR; TCRdb's table is partial and in-frame only. The sample contains tens of thousands of clones, more than 85% of which appear only once. The sequencing used peripheral blood, collected from a patient treated with photon-based radiotherapy. The receptor source for this set is a woman aged 40 to 50 with cholangiocarcinoma. CDR3s include the opening cysteine and the closing phenylalanine or tryptophan. A D gene is named only where the DNA matches it firmly. Clone size is not always given. Where it is, it says once, few, many or a class for expanded clones.

clone size	J gene	V gene	D gene	CDR3 length	CDR3 protein	CDR3 DNA
once	TRBJ2-7	TRBV4-2	TRBD2	17	CASSQLKGGTRAPEQYF	TGTGCCAGCAGCCAGCTGAAGGGCGGGACTAGGGCCCCCGAGCAGTACTTC
NA	TRBJ1-1	TRBV9	NA	14	CASSVGGANTEAFF	TGTGCCAGCAGCGTAGGGGGGGCGAACACTGAAGCTTTCTTT
NA	TRBJ2-3	TRBV28	NA	14	CASSFSGNTDTQYF	TGTGCCAGCAGTTTTTCAGGGAACACAGATACGCAGTATTTT
NA	TRBJ1-1	TRBV27	TRBD1	19	CASSPGTGTEVPMNTEAFF	TGTGCCAGCAGTCCAGGGACAGGGACGGAGGTACCTATGAACACTGAAGCTTTCTTT
NA	TRBJ1-6	TRBV9	NA	13	CASSGSYNSPLHF	TGTGCCAGCAGCGGATCCTATAATTCACCCCTCCACTTT
NA	TRBJ2-1	TRBV29-1	NA	15	CSVPRTSLGGYEQFF	TGCAGCGTCCCTCGGACTTCACTAGGAGGCTACGAGCAGTTCTTC
few	TRBJ2-1	TRBV27	NA	16	CASSTRWRDSYNEQFF	TGTGCCAGCAGTACTAGGTGGAGGGATTCCTACAATGAGCAGTTCTTC
NA	TRBJ2-2	TRBV9	NA	15	CASSSSVASGGELFF	TGTGCCAGCAGCTCTTCAGTAGCTTCGGGCGGGGAGCTGTTTTTT
once	TRBJ1-1	TRBV15	NA	14	CATSRGTDRAEAFF	TGTGCCACCAGCAGAGGAACCGACAGAGCTGAAGCTTTCTTT
NA	TRBJ1-1	TRBV19	NA	14	CASLLDGGYTEAFF	TGTGCCAGCCTCCTAGACGGAGGGTACACTGAAGCTTTCTTT
NA	TRBJ1-5	TRBV5-5	NA	16	CASSLKDSGDNQPQHF	TGTGCCAGCAGCCTAAAAGACAGCGGGGACAATCAGCCCCAGCATTTT